The 30 T cell receptor beta chains below were found in one sample sequenced in a study of T cells expressing NK-cell markers. TCRdb re-called the 5' RACE reads and gives one entry per CDR3 protein, without DNA. This repertoire includes a few hundred thousand distinct CDR3 sequences. Sequencing was carried out using blood T cells: a sorted CD56 or NKG2C T cell subset, CD4+ or CD8+ T cells, or bulk PBMC T cells (not recorded which). All receptors come from a woman between 45 and 60 years old in good health.

The gene calls are TRBV10-3 and TRBJ1-4; TCRdb calls TRBD1, which cannot be checked without DNA. The CDR3 length is 14 residues. Germline V gene data show CDR1 as ENHRY and CDR2 as SYGVKD. CDR3: CAIRTGGRNEKLFF.

This chain's CDR3 is CASSHRRQNQETQYF. The rearrangement joins TRBV3-1 to TRBJ2-5. CDR3 length equals 15 residues. Germline CDR1 reads LGHDT; CDR2 reads YNNKEL (reference sequence).

The chain has TRBV5-6 and TRBJ2-7; TCRdb selects TRBD1, and the lack of DNA leaves this call unchecked. CDR1 SGHDT and CDR2 YYEEEE come from the germline V gene. The CDR3 is 15 residues long. CDR3 in amino acids: CASSLPPGNSYEQYF.

CDR3 region: CASSQGRTGGRDTQYF. The V call is TRBV4-1, the J call TRBJ2-3; no DNA is available, so the TRBD1 call from TCRdb remains unchecked. CDR3 length equals 16 residues. Germline V CDR1 and CDR2: MGHRA, YSYEKL.

This chain connects TRBV3-1 to TRBJ2-7; the TCRdb call, TRBD2, lacks DNA for checking. Germline assignment: CDR1 LGHDT and CDR2 YNNKEL (reference sequence). This CDR3 region has 15 residues. CDR3 amino acids: CASSQEGAGPYEQYF.

The V gene is TRBV7-6, the J gene TRBJ2-6; TCRdb's assignment of TRBD1 cannot be checked, as there is no DNA. This CDR3 has 16 amino acids. Germline V gene lookup returns CDR1 SGHVS and CDR2 FNYEAQ. The CDR3 region is CASSSSSQGGANVLTF.

This chain joins TRBV7-9 and TRBJ1-5; the TCRdb call, TRBD1, lacks DNA for checking. CDR1 is SEHNR and CDR2 is FQNEAQ in the germline V gene (reference sequence). The CDR3 is 14 residues long. The CDR3 reads CASSSDRAPQPQHF.

The chain recombines TRBV6-6 with TRBJ2-7; TCRdb returns TRBD2, unconfirmable since there is no DNA. The CDR3 spans 13 residues. The germline CDR1 and CDR2 sequences are MNHNY and SVGAGI (reference sequence). The CDR3: CASSRGLGHEQYF.

The chain has TRBV5-5 and TRBJ2-7; as DNA is missing, the TRBD1 call by TCRdb cannot be tested. This CDR3 is 16 amino acids long. The germline V gene has CDR1 SGHKS and CDR2 YYEKEE (reference sequence). CDR3 residues: CASSLEEWTGGYEQYF.

CDR3 sequence: CASNLPGLNTEAFF. The V call is TRBV5-6, the J call TRBJ1-1. The CDR3 runs to 14 residues. The germline V gene encodes CDR1 SGHDT and CDR2 YYEEEE.

CDR3 sequence reads: CAISATRRGGQETQYF. The gene calls are TRBV10-3 and TRBJ2-5; TCRdb proposes TRBD2, but this gene call is untestable without DNA. The CDR3 runs 16 residues. Germline CDR1 reads ENHRY; CDR2 reads SYGVKD.

The V and J genes are TRBV6-5 and TRBJ2-3; TCRdb picks TRBD2, but there is no DNA to check that call. CDR1 and CDR2 from the germline V gene are MNHEY and SVGAGI. This CDR3 comprises 16 residues. CDR3 residues: CASWVAGGASTDTQYF.

The chain's CDR3 is CASSEEDFSGNTIYF. The chain has TRBV2 and TRBJ1-3. Germline CDR1 SNHLY, CDR2 FYNNEI. The CDR3 runs 15 residues.

The V call is TRBV20-1, the J call TRBJ1-1. This CDR3 has 11 amino acids. Germline V gene data show CDR1 as DFQATT and CDR2 as SNEGSKA (reference sequence). The CDR3: CSAIFGAEAFF.

V is TRBV14 and J is TRBJ2-1; TCRdb names TRBD1, which stays unverified in the absence of DNA. Germline assignment: CDR1 SGHDN and CDR2 FVKESK. There are 15 residues in the CDR3. The CDR3 reads CAGAGGNSIYDEQFF.

This sequence joins TRBV12-3 or TRBV12-4 and TRBJ1-2. This CDR3 spans 14 amino acids. CDR3 in amino acids: CASSLGHRQDGYTF.

V is TRBV9 and J is TRBJ1-1; TCRdb names TRBD1, which stays unverified in the absence of DNA. Germline V CDR1 and CDR2: SGDLS, YYNGEE. This CDR3 is built from 18 residues. The CDR3 here is CASSRQGVFGKGNTEAFF. The full variable domain, in which reference TRBV9 and TRBJ1-1 provide the parts outside the CDR3, is DSGVTQTPKHLITATGQRVTLRCSPRSGDLSVYWYQQSLDQGLQFLIQYYNGEERAKGNILERFSAQQFPDLHSELNLSSLELGDSALYFCASSRQGVFGKGNTEAFFGQGTRLTVV.

V is TRBV7-6 and J is TRBJ1-2; the D call from TCRdb, TRBD1, cannot be confirmed without DNA. In germline, CDR1 is SGHVS, CDR2 FNYEAQ. The CDR3 length is 14 residues. The chain's CDR3 is CASSATVQGYGYTF.

V gene TRBV4-1 combines with J gene TRBJ2-1. The CDR3 runs 14 residues. Germline CDR1 reads MGHRA; CDR2 reads YSYEKL. The chain's CDR3 is CASSHQLGYNEQFF.

The chain carries TRBV11-3 and TRBJ2-5. CDR1 is SGHNT and CDR2 is YENEEA in the germline V gene. The CDR3 totals 14 residues. CDR3 region: CASSWWRLGETQYF.

The J gene is TRBJ1-1, the V gene TRBV27; the D call from TCRdb, TRBD1, cannot be confirmed without DNA. This CDR3 comprises 15 residues. Per the germline V gene, CDR1 is MNHEY and CDR2 is SMNVEV (reference sequence). The CDR3 spells CASSRWTGTNTEAFF.

V is TRBV18 and J is TRBJ2-3. Germline assignment: CDR1 KGHSH and CDR2 LQKENI. The CDR3 is 16 residues long. Here the CDR3 reads CASSPLQSSSTDTQYF.

The chain links TRBV3-1 to TRBJ2-3; the D gene TCRdb calls, TRBD1, cannot be checked with no DNA. Germline V gene sequence: CDR1 LGHDT, CDR2 YNNKEL (reference sequence). CDR3 length: 13 residues. The CDR3 sequence: CASSDRGENTQYF.

The chain recombines TRBV5-1 with TRBJ2-7; the TCRdb D gene call, TRBD2, has no DNA to confirm it. There are 14 residues in the CDR3. The germline CDR1 and CDR2 sequences are SGHRS and YFSETQ. The CDR3 spells CATSRAGGGYEQYF.

This chain links TRBV30 with TRBJ2-5; TCRdb's D gene call, TRBD1, goes unchecked for lack of DNA. This CDR3 comprises 13 residues. CDR1 and CDR2 from the germline V gene are GTSNPN and SVGIG (reference sequence). CDR3 amino acids: CAWSPDIAETQYF. Full variable domain (rest looked up from reference TRBV30 and TRBJ2-5): SQTIHQWPATLVQPVGSPLSLECTVEGTSNPNLYWYRQAAGRGLQLLFYSVGIGQISSEVPQNLSASRPQDRQFILSSKKLLLSDSGFYLCAWSPDIAETQYFGPGTRLLVL.

The V and J genes are TRBV5-1 and TRBJ2-2; TCRdb returns TRBD2, unconfirmable since there is no DNA. Germline V CDR1 and CDR2: SGHRS, YFSETQ. CDR3 length: 19 residues. CDR3: CASSPGLAGTGAATGELFF.

The chain carries TRBV5-1 and TRBJ2-3; TCRdb outputs TRBD2, but without DNA this stays unchecked. Germline CDR1 is SGHRS and CDR2 is YFSETQ. CDR3 length: 16 amino acids. CDR3 loop: CASSGVSGRAEDTQYF. Looking up the rest from reference TRBV5-1 and TRBJ2-3 gives the full variable domain: KAGVTQTPRYLIKTRGQQVTLSCSPISGHRSVSWYQQTPGQGLQFLFEYFSETQRNKGNFPGRFSGRQFSNSRSEMNVSTLELGDSALYLCASSGVSGRAEDTQYFGPGTRLTVL.

CDR3 protein: CASSPRDRRTQETQYF. V is TRBV12-3 or TRBV12-4 and J is TRBJ2-5; no DNA is available, so the TRBD1 call from TCRdb remains unchecked. This CDR3 is 16 amino acids long.

This chain links TRBV10-2 with TRBJ2-3; the D gene TCRdb calls, TRBD2, cannot be checked with no DNA. This CDR3 contains 14 residues. Germline V CDR1 and CDR2: WSHSY, SAAADI. The CDR3 loop reads CASTTRGLTDTQYF.

V is TRBV6-1 and J is TRBJ2-2; the TCRdb call, TRBD2, lacks DNA for checking. This CDR3 contains 15 residues. The germline V gene encodes CDR1 MNHNS and CDR2 SASEGT. CDR3 residues: CASSRREANTGELFF.